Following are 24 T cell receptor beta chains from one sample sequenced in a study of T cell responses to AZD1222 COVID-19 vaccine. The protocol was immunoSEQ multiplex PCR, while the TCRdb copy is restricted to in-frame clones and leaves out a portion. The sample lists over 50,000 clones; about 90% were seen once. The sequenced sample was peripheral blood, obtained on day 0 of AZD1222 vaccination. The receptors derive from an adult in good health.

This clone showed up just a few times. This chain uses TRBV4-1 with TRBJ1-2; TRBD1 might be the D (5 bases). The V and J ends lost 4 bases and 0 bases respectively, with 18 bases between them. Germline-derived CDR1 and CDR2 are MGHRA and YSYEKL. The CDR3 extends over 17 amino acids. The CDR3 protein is CASSPLGVQGPNYGYTF. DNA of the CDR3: TGCGCCAGCAGCCCATTGGGCGTCCAGGGTCCTAACTATGGCTACACCTTC.

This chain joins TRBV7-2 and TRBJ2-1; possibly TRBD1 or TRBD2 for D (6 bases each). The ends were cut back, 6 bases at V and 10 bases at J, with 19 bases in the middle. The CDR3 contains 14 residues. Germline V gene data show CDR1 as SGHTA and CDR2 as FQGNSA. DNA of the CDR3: TGTGCCAGCAGAGTGAGGGGGGTAACAGGAGAGCAGTTCTTC. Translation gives CASRVRGVTGEQFF.

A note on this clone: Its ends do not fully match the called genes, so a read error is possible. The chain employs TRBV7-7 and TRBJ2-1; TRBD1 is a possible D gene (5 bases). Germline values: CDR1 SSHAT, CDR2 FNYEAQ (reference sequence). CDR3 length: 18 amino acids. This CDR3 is CASSKNRLGLVSFNEQFF. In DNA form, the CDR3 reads TGTGCTAGCAGCAAAAACAGGCTGGGATTAGTTAGTTTCAATGAGCAGTTCTTC.

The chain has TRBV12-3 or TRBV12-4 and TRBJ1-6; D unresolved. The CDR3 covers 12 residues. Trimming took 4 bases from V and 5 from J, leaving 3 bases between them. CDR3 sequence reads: CASSSNNSPLHF. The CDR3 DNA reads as TGTGCCAGCAGTTCTAATAATTCACCCCTCCACTTT.

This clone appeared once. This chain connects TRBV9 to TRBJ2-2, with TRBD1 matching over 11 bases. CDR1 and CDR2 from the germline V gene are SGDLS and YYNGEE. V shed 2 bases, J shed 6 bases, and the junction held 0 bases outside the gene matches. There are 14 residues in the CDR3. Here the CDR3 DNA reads TGTGCCAGCAGCGTGGGACAGGGGGCCGGGGAGCTGTTTTTT. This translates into CASSVGQGAGELFF.

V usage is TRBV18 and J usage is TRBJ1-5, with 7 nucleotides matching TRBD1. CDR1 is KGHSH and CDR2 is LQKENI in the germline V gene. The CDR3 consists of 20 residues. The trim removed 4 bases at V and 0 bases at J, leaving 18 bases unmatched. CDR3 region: CASSRTWQGGAGSSNQPQHF. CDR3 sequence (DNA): TGTGCCAGCTCACGGACCTGGCAGGGGGGCGCAGGTAGTAGCAATCAGCCCCAGCATTTT. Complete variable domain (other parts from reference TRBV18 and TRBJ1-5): NAGVMQNPRHLVRRRGQEARLRCSPMKGHSHVYWYRQLPEEGLKFMVYLQKENIIDESGMPKERFSAEFPKEGPSILRIQQVVRGDSAAYFCASSRTWQGGAGSSNQPQHFGDGTRLSIL.

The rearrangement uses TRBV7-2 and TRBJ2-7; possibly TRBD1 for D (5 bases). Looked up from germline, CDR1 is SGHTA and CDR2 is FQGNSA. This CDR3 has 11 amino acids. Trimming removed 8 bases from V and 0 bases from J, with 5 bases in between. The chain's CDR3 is CASGASYEQYF. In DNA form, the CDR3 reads TGTGCCAGCGGGGCCTCCTACGAGCAGTACTTC.

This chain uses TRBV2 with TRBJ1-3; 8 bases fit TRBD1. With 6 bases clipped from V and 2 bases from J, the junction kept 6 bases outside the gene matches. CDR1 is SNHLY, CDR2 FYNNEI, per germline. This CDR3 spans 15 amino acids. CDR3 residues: CASSDRTGTGNTIYF. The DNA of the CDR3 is TGTGCCAGCAGCGATCGGACAGGGACTGGAAACACCATATATTTT.

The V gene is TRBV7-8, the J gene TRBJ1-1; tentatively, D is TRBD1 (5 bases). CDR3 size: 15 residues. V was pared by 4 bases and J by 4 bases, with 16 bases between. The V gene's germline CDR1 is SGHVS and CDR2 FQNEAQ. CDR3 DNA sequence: TGTGCCAGCAGCTCCCCAGCGAGGGGCTTCACTGAAGCTTTCTTT. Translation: CASSSPARGFTEAFF.

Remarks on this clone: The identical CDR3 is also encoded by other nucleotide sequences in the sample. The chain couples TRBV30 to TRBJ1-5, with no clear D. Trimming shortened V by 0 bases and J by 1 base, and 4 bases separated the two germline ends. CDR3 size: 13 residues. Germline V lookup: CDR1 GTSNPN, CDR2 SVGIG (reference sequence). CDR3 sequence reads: CAWSVQSNQPQHF. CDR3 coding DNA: TGTGCCTGGAGTGTGCAGAGCAATCAGCCCCAGCATTTT.

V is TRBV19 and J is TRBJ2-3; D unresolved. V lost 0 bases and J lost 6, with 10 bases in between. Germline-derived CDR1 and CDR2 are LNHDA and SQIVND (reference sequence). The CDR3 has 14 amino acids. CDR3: CASSIDTLTDTQYF. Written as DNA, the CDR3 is TGTGCCAGTAGTATAGATACCCTCACGGATACGCAGTATTTT.

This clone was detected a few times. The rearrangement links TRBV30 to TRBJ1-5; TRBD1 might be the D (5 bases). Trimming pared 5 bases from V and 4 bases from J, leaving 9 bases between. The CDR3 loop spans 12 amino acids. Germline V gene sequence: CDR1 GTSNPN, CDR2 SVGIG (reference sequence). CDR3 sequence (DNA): TGTGCCTGGCAGGGTGGGAATCAGCCCCAGCATTTT. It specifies CAWQGGNQPQHF.

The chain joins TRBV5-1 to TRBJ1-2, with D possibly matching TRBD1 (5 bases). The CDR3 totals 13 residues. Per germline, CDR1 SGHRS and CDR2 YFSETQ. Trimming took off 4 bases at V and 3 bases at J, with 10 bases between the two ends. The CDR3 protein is CASSQTVDYGYTF. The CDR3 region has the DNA TGCGCCAGCAGCCAGACAGTAGACTATGGCTACACCTTC. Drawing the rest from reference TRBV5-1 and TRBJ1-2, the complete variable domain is KAGVTQTPRYLIKTRGQQVTLSCSPISGHRSVSWYQQTPGQGLQFLFEYFSETQRNKGNFPGRFSGRQFSNSRSEMNVSTLELGDSALYLCASSQTVDYGYTFGSGTRLTVV.

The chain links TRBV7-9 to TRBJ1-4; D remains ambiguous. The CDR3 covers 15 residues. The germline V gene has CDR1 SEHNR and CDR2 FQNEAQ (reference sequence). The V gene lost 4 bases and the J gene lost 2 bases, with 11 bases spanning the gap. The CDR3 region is CASSSGSSTNEKLFF. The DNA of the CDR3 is TGTGCCAGCAGCTCTGGGAGTTCGACTAATGAAAAACTGTTTTTT.

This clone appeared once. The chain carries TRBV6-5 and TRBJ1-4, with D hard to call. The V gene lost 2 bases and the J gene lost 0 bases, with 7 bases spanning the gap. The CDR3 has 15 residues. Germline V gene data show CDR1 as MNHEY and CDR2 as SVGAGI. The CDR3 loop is CASSYGRTTNEKLFF. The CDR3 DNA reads TGTGCCAGCAGTTACGGGCGGACAACTAATGAAAAACTGTTTTTT.

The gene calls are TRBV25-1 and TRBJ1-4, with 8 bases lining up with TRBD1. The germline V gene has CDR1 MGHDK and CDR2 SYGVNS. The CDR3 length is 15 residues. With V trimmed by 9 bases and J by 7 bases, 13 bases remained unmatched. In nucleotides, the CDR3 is TGTGCCAGACCTAACAGGGGGTTGGTAGGTGAAAAACTGTTTTTT. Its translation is CARPNRGLVGEKLFF. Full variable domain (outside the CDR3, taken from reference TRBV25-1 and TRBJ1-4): EADIYQTPRYLVIGTGKKITLECSQTMGHDKMYWYQQDPGMELHLIHYSYGVNSTEKGDLSSESTVSRIRTEHFPLTLESARPSHTSQYLCARPNRGLVGEKLFFGSGTQLSVL.

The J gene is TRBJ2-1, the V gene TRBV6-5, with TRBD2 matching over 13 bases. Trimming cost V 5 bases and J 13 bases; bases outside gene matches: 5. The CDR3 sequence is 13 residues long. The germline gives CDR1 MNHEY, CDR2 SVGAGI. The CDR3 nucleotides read TGTGCCAGCAGTCACGGACTAGCGGGAGTTCAGTTCTTC. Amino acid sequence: CASSHGLAGVQFF.

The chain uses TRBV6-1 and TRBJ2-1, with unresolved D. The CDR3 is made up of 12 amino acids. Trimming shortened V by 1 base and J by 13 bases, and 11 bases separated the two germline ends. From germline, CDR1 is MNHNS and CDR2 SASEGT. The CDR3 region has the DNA TGTGCCAGCAGTGAAGGGATAAGGCCTCAGTTCTTC. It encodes CASSEGIRPQFF.

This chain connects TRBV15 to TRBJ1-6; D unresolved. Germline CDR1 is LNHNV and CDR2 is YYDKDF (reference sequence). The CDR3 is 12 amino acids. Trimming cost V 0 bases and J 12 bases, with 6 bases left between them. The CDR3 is CATSREGRPLHF. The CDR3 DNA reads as TGTGCCACCAGCAGAGAGGGAAGACCCCTCCACTTT.

CDR3: CAWSRRDSQYF. CDR3 nucleotides: TGTGCCTGGAGTCGGAGAGACTCGCAGTATTTT. The V call is TRBV30, the J call TRBJ2-3, with D unresolved. The CDR3 sequence is 11 residues long. Germline loops: CDR1 GTSNPN, CDR2 SVGIG (reference sequence). V was trimmed by 2 bases and J by 10 bases, leaving 10 bases between them.

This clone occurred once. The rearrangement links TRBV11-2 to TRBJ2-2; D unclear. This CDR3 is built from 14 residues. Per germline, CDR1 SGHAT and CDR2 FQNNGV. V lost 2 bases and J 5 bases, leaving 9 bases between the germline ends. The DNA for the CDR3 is TGTGCCAGCAGCTTATCATCAGGTACCGGGGAGCTGTTTTTT. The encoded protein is CASSLSSGTGELFF.

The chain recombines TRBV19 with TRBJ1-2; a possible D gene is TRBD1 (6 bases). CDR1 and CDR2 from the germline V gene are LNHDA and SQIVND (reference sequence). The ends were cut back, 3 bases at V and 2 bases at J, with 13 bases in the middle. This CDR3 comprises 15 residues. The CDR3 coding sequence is TGTGCCAGTAGTATGTGGCGAAGGGGGAACTATGGCTACACCTTC. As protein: CASSMWRRGNYGYTF.

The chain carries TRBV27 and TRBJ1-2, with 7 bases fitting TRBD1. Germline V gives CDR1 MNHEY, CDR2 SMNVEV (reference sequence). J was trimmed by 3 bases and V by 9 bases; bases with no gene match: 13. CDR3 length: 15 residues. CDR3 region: CARPTGRSADYGYTF. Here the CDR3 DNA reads TGTGCCAGACCGACAGGGCGTTCCGCGGACTATGGCTACACCTTC.

This CDR3 reads CASSVASGRGNEQFF. The CDR3, as DNA: TGTGCCAGCAGCGTAGCTAGCGGGAGGGGAAATGAGCAGTTCTTC. The J gene is TRBJ2-1, the V gene TRBV9, with 12 bases fitting TRBD2. The CDR3 length is 15 residues. Trimming removed 0 bases from V and 7 bases from J; junction bases left unmatched: 2. Germline assignment: CDR1 SGDLS and CDR2 YYNGEE.